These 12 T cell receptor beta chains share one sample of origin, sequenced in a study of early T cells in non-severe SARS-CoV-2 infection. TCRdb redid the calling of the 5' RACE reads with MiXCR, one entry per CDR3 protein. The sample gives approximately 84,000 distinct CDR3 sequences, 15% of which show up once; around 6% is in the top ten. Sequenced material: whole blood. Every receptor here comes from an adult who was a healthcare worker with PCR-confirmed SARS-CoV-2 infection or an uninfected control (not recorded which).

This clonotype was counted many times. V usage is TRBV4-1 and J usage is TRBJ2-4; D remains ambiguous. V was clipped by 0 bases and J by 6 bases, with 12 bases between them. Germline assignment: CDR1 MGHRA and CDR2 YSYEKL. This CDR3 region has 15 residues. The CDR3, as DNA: TGCGCCAGCAGCCAAGATAATTCCTGGCCAAACATTCAGTACTTC. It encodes CASSQDNSWPNIQYF.

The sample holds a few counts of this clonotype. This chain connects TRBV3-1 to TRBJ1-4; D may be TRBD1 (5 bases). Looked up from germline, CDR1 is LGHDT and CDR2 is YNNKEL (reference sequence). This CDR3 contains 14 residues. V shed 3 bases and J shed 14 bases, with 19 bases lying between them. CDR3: CASSQDPRRGSLFF. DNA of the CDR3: TGTGCCAGCAGCCAGGATCCCAGACGGGGGAGTCTGTTTTTT.

CDR3 nucleotide sequence: TGTGCCAGCAGTTTCCCAGGGCTCAACACTGAAGCTTTCTTT. As protein: CASSFPGLNTEAFF. This sequence joins TRBV12-3 or TRBV12-4 and TRBJ1-1, with D maybe TRBD1 (5 bases). The CDR3 has 14 amino acids. Between the trimmed V and J ends, which lost 3 bases and 2 bases, there was a span of 10 bases.

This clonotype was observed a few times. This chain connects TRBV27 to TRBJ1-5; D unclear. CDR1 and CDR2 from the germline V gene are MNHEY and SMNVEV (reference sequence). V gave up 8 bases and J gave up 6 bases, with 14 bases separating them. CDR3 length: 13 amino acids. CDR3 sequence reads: CASARPPAQPQHF. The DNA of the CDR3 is TGTGCCAGCGCCCGCCCGCCCGCTCAGCCCCAGCATTTT.

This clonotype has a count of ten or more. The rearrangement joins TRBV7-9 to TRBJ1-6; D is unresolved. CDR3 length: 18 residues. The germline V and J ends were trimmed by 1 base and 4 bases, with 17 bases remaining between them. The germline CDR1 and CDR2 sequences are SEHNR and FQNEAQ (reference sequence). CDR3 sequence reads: CASSLGSRGTAYNSPLHF. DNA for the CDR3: TGTGCCAGCAGCTTAGGATCGCGAGGTACCGCTTATAATTCACCCCTCCACTTT.

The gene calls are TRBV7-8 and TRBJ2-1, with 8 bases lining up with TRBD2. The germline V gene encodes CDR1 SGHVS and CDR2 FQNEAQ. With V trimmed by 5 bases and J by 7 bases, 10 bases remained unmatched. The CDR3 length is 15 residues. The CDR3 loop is CASSRVAGTGNEQFF. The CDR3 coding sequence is TGTGCCAGCAGCAGAGTAGCGGGAACGGGAAATGAGCAGTTCTTC.

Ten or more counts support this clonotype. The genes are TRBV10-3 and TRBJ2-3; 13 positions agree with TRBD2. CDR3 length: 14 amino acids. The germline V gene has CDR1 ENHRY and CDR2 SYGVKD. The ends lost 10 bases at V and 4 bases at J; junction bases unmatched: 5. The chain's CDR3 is CATWTSGSADTQYF. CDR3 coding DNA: TGTGCCACCTGGACTAGCGGGAGTGCAGATACGCAGTATTTT.

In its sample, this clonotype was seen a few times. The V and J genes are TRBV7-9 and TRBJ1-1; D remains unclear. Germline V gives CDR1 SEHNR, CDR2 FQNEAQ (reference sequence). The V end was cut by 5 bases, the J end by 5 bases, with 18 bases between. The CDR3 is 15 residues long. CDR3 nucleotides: TGTGCCAGCAGCGCCCGGTCAGGCGGGCGGACTGAAGCTTTCTTT. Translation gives CASSARSGGRTEAFF.

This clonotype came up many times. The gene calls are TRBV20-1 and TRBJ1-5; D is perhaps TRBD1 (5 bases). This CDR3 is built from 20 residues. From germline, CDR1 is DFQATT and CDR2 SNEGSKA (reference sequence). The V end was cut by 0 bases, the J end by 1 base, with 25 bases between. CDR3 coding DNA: TGCAGTGCTAGAGATATTTCCCCTCTTCCGGGACCCCTCAGCAATCAGCCCCAGCATTTT. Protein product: CSARDISPLPGPLSNQPQHF.

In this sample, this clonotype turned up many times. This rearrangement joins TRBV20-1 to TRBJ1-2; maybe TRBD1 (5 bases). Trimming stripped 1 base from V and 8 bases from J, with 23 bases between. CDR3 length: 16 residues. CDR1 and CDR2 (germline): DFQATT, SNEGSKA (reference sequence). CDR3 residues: CSARVGLKLQGQGYTF. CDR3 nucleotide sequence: TGCAGTGCTAGAGTGGGATTAAAACTGCAGGGTCAGGGCTACACCTTC.

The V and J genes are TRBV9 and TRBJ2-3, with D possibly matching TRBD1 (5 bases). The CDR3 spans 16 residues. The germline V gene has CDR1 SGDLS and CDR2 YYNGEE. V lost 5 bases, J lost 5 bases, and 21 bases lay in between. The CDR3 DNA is TGTGCCAGCAGTCCGGACACCCTATCTAGACGAGATACGCAGTATTTT. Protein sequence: CASSPDTLSRRDTQYF. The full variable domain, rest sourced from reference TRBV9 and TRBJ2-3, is DSGVTQTPKHLITATGQRVTLRCSPRSGDLSVYWYQQSLDQGLQFLIQYYNGEERAKGNILERFSAQQFPDLHSELNLSSLELGDSALYFCASSPDTLSRRDTQYFGPGTRLTVL.

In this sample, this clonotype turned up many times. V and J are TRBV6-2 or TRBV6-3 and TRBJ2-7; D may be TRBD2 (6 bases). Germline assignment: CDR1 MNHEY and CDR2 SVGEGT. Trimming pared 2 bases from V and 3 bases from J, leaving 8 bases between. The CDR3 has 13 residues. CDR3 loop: CASSYADYYEQYF. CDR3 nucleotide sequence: TGTGCCAGCAGTTACGCGGACTACTACGAGCAGTACTTC.